This T cell receptor beta chain is drawn from a study of cytomegalovirus exposure and HLA in healthy donors. Study-wide results and limits: Later analysis placed DRB1 highest and HLA-C lowest in TCR association rates, which differed by HLA locus. A later analysis showed HLA-associated TCR beta chains outstripping equally common others in clonal expansion.

V lost 4 bases and J lost 7; bases outside the gene matches: 13. This CDR3 has 16 amino acids. The germline CDR1 and CDR2 sequences are MNHEY and SMNVEV (reference sequence). The study sampled nominally healthy donors, though unrecorded immune exposures were likely. Both 60 Vbeta primers and 13 Jbeta primers went into the PCR. Generated by immunoSEQ multiplex PCR, the TCRdb table keeps only in-frame clones and is missing some. The repertoire has about 140,000 clones, 70% to 85% of them found once; the top ten carry roughly 1.4%. With respect to this clone: Its antigen is undetermined.

This rearrangement joins TRBV27 to TRBJ2-1; 7 bases are a match to TRBD2. Material for sequencing was PBMCs. The clonotype originates from a man aged 30 to 39 in good health and CMV-seropositive. The CDR3 spells CASSSFSSGSGNEQFF. DNA for the CDR3: TGTGCCAGCAGTTCTTTCTCTAGCGGCAGCGGGAATGAGCAGTTCTTC.